A single T cell receptor beta chain is shown here with its context. This clonotype showed up just once. Its antigen remains undetermined. The record has no base qualities; no much larger clone is one base away. On its own, one read is weak support. The record originates from a study of T-cell reconstitution after alpha-beta-depleted transplantation in children (dated by TCRdb to about 2016). For context, the study as a whole: Using TCR repertoire profiling, the study followed T-cell immune reconstitution in a quantitative way in children after TCRalphabeta/CD19-depleted allogeneic hematopoietic cell transplantation.

The sample's treatment or condition label is to be understood as: allogeneic hematopoietic cell transplantation with graft depleted of TCRalphabeta T cells and CD19 B cells. The children who served as transplant recipients had been given grafts of TCRalphabeta/CD19-depleted allogeneic hematopoietic cells. The library came from PCR. Sequencing took place on an Illumina HiSeq 2500. Molecular barcoding was employed in the preparation of TCR libraries, with unique molecular identifiers being used to normalize TCRbeta repertoire quantification. Using fastp trimming at Q25 and MiXCR clonotype assembly, TCRdb reanalyzed the public sequencing data and kept in-frame beta chains. Each CDR3 protein gets just one entry, which takes the most common genes and DNA from the rows behind it. The table for this sample lists hundreds of thousands of distinct CDR3 sequences; over 10% of them were counted only once. The ten biggest clones cover approximately 0.8% of the sample.

CDR1 GTSNPN and CDR2 SVGIG were looked up in the germline V gene (reference sequence). The germline ends are 14 bases apart after V is trimmed by 1 base and J by 9 bases. The CDR3 spans 13 residues, from the cysteine through the phenylalanine. CDR3 DNA is the only sequence kept; it has 39 bases, read in frame from the first base. Broader findings and caveats from the paper: Over subsequent months, a decline in hyperexpanded clone frequencies was noted, and after one year, T-cell counts and TCRbeta diversity were mostly ascribed to newly produced T cells. In some patients, the high TCRbeta diversity seen at day 60 was put down to recipient T cells and intrathymic progenitors that had survived conditioning. Apparently early alphabetaT-cell count recovery about two months after transplant reportedly relied on only several hundred rapidly expanded clones derived from non-depleted graft cells.

This chain is built from TRBV30 and TRBJ2-3; TRBD2 is a possible D gene, resting on 6 matching bases. Specimen: PBMCs, collected before TCRalphabeta/CD19-depleted stem cell transplant. The TCR sequence derives from a girl aged 2 to 10 with congenital amegakaryocytic thrombocytopenia, due to receive a stem cell transplant. The DNA sequence is as follows: TGTGCCTGGAGTGGGGGGGACTCGGTCACGCAGTATTTT. Its product reads: CAWSGGDSVTQYF.